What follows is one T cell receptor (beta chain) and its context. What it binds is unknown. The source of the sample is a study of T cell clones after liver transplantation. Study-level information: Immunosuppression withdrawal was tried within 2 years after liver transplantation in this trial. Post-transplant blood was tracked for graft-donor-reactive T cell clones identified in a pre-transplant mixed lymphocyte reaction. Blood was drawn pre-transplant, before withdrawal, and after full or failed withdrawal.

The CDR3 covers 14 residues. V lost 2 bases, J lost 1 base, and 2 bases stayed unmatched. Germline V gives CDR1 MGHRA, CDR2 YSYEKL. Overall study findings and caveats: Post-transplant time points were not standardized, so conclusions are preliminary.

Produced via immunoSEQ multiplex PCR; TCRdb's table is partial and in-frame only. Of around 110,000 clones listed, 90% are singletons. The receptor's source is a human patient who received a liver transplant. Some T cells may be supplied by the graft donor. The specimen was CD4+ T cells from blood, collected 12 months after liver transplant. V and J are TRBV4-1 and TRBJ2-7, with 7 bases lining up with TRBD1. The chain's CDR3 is CASSQPGGSYEQYF. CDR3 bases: TGCGCCAGCAGCCAACCAGGGGGTTCCTACGAGCAGTACTTC.